The T cell receptor (beta chain) under discussion was sequenced for a study of blood T cells in healthy people across ages. Study-wide results and limits: Since the PBMCs were unsorted, naive and antigen-experienced cells could not be conclusively compared. Researchers judged that diversity estimates from one million T cells fell short of true values. The percentage of naive T cells correlated strongly with TCR beta diversity.

Alongside a J-beta primer mix, a sample-barcoded 5' primer served in a second PCR lasting about 7 to 11 cycles. Tags on each cDNA molecule came from a template-switch adaptor with 12 random nucleotides. MiXCR, run by TCRdb on the 5' RACE reads, gives a single entry per CDR3 protein. The sample has around 750,000 distinct CDR3 sequences, about 55% seen once. Per germline, CDR1 SGHTA and CDR2 FQGNSA. The V and J ends lost 5 bases and 4 bases respectively, with 11 bases between them. The CDR3 has 13 amino acids. On this clonotype itself: Its target is not known.

The rearrangement joins TRBV7-2 to TRBJ2-5; no definite D call. The specimen was blood. The TCR sequence derives from a man older than 75 in good health. The CDR3 protein is CASSVQPRETQYF. The CDR3 bases are TGTGCCAGCAGCGTACAGCCCCGAGAGACCCAGTACTTC.